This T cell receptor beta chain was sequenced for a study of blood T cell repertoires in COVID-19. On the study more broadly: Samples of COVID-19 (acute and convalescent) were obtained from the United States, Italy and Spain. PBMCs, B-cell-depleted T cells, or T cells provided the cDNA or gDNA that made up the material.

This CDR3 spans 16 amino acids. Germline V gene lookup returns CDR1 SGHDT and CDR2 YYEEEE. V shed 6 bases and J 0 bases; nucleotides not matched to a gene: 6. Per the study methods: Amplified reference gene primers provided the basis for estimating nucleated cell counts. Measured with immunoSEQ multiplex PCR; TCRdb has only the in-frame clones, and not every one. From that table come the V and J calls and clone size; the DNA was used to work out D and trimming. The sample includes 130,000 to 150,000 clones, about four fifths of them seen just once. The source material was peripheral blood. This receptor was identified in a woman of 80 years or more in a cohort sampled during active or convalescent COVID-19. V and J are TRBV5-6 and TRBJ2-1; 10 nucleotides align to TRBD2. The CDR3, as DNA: TGTGCCAGCATGGCCCTAGCGGGGGCCTCCTACAATGAGCAGTTCTTC. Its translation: CASMALAGASYNEQFF.